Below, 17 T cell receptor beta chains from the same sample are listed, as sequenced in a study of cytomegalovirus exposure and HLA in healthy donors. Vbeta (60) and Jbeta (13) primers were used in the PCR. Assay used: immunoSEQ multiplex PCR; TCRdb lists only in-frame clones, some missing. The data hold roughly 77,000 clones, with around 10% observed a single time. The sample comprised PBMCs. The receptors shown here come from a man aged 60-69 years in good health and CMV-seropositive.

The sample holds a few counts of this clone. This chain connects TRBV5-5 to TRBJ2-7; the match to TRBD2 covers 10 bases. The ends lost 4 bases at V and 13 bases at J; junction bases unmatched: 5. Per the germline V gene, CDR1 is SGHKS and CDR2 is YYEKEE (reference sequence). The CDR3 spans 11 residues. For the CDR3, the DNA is TGTGCCAGCAGCAACGGACTAGCGGTATACGTC. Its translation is CASSNGLAVYV.

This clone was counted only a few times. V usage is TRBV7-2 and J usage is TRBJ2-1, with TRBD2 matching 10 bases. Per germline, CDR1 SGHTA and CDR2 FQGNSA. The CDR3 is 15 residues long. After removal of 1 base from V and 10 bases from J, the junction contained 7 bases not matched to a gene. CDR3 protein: CASSLETSGPQEQFF. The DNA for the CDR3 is TGTGCCAGCAGCTTAGAGACTAGCGGGCCCCAGGAGCAGTTCTTC.

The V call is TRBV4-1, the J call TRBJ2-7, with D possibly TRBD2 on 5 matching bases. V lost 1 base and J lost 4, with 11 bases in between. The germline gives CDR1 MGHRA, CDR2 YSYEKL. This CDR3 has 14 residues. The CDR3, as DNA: TGCGCCAGCAGCCAAGGGTCGGGAACTTACGAGCAGTACTTC. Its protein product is CASSQGSGTYEQYF.

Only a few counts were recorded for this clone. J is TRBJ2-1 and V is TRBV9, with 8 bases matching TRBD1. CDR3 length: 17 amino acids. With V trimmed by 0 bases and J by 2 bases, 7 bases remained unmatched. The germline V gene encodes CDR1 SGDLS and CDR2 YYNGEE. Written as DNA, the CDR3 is TGTGCCAGCAGCGTAGAAGGACAGGGAATACCCTACAATGAGCAGTTCTTC. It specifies CASSVEGQGIPYNEQFF. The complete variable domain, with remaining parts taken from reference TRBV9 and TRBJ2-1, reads DSGVTQTPKHLITATGQRVTLRCSPRSGDLSVYWYQQSLDQGLQFLIQYYNGEERAKGNILERFSAQQFPDLHSELNLSSLELGDSALYFCASSVEGQGIPYNEQFFGPGTRLTVL.

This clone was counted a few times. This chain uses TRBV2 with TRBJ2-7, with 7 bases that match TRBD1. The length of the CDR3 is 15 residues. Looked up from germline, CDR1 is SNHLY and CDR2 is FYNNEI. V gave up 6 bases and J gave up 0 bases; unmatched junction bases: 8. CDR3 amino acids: CASSDGRQGSYEQYV. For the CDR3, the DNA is TGTGCCAGCAGCGACGGGCGACAGGGCTCCTACGAGCAGTACGTC.

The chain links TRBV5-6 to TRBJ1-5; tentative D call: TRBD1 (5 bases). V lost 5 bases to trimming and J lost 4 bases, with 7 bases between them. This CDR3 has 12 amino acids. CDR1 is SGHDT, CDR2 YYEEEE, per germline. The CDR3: CASRAGNQPQHF. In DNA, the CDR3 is TGTGCCAGCAGAGCAGGGAATCAGCCCCAGCATTTT.

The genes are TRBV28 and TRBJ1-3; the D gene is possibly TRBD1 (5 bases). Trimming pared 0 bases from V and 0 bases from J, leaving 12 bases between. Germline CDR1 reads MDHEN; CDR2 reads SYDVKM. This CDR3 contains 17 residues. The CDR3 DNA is TGTGCCAGCAGTTTATGGGGGGGTGACCTCTCTGGAAACACCATATATTTT. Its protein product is CASSLWGGDLSGNTIYF.

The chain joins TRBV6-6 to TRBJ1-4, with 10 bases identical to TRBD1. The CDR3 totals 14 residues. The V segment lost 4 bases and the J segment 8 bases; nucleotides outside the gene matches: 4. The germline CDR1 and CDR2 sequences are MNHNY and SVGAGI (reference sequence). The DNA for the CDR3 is TGTGCCAGCAGTTCGACAGGGGGCAGGGAAAAACTGTTTTTT. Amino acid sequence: CASSSTGGREKLFF.

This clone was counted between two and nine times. CDR3 residues: CASDPTGGNTGELFF. In DNA, the CDR3 is TGCGCCAGCGACCCGACAGGGGGCAACACCGGGGAGCTGTTTTTT. The rearrangement uses TRBV5-1 and TRBJ2-2; 10 nucleotides agree with TRBD1. Germline V lookup: CDR1 SGHRS, CDR2 YFSETQ. The CDR3 has 15 amino acids. V dropped 7 bases and J dropped 2; count of bases not matched to a gene: 5.

CDR3 nucleotide sequence: TGTGCCAGCAGTTATACCGGGTATAATTCACCCCTCCACTTT. Translating it yields CASSYTGYNSPLHF. This chain connects TRBV6-5 to TRBJ1-6; no clear D gene. In germline, CDR1 is MNHEY, CDR2 SVGAGI. With 3 bases removed from V and 4 bases from J, the gap between germline ends came to 7 bases. The CDR3 totals 14 residues.

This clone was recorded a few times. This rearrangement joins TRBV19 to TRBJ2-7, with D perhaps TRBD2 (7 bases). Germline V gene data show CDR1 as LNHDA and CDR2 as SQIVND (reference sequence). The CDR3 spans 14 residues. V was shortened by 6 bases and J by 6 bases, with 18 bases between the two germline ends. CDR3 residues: CASRAQGRASEQYF. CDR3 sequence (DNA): TGTGCCAGTAGGGCCCAGGGGAGGGCCTCCGAGCAGTACTTC.

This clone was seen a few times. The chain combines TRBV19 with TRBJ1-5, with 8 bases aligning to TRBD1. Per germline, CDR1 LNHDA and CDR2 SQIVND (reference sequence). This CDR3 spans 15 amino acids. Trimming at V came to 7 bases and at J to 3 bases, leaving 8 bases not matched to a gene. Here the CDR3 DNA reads TGTGCCAGTACCTTGGACAGGGACTCCAATCAGCCCCAGCATTTT. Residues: CASTLDRDSNQPQHF.

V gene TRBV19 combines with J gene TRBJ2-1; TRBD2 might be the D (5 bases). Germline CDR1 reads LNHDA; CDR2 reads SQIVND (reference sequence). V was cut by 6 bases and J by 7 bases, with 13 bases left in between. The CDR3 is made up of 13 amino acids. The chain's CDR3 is CASRKSGGNEQFF. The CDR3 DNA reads TGTGCCAGTAGGAAAAGCGGAGGAAATGAGCAGTTCTTC.

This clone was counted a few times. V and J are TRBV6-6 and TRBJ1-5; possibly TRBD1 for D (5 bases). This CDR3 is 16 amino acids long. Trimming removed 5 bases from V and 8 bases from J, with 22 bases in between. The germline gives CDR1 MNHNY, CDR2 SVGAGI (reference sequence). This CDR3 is CASSHIWGSGEEPQHF. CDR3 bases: TGTGCCAGCAGTCACATCTGGGGGAGCGGGGAAGAGCCCCAGCATTTT.

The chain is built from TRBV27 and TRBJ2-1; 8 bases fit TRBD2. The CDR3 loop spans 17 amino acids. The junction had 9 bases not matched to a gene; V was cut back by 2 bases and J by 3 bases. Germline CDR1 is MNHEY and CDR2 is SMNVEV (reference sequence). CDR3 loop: CASSLKLRLAGYNEQFF. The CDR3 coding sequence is TGTGCCAGCAGTTTAAAACTTAGGCTAGCGGGCTACAATGAGCAGTTCTTC.

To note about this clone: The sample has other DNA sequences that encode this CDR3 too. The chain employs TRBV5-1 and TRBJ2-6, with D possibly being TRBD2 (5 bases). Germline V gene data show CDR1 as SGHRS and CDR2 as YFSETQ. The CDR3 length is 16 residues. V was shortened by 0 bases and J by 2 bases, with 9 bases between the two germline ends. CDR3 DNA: TGCGCCAGCAGCTTGGCCGGAGGTGCTGGGGCCAACGTCCTGACTTTC. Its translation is CASSLAGGAGANVLTF.

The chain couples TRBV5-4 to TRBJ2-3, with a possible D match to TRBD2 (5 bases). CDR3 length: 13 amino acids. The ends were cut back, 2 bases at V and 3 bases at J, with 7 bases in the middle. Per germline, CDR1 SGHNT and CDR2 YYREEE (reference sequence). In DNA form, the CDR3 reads TGTGCCAGCAGCTTAGACTATACAGATACGCAGTATTTT. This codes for CASSLDYTDTQYF.